One and the same sample provided the 12 T cell receptor beta chains below, sequenced in a study of shared clonotypes between healthy human individuals. The method was immunoSEQ multiplex PCR; TCRdb's version includes in-frame clones alone and lacks a portion of them. The sample yields around 700,000 clones, approximately 90% seen once. CD45RO-negative, CCR7-selected cells formed the naive CD8 fraction, which excluded terminally differentiated effector memory CD45RA+ cells. Material: naive CD8+ T cells sorted from blood. These receptors were taken from a man aged 25 to 45 in good health.

The V gene is TRBV27, the J gene TRBJ2-7; D is tentatively TRBD1 or TRBD2 (5 bases each). From germline, CDR1 is MNHEY and CDR2 SMNVEV (reference sequence). The CDR3 length is 14 residues. V dropped 6 bases and J dropped 3 bases, with 15 bases sitting between them. CDR3 in DNA: TGTGCCAGCAGCCTCAGGTGGGGGAGCTACGAGCAGTACTTC. Translation gives CASSLRWGSYEQYF.

In its sample, this clone was seen once. The chain recombines TRBV5-1 with TRBJ1-1; a weak D match, TRBD1 (6 bases). CDR1 is SGHRS and CDR2 is YFSETQ in the germline V gene. V lost 4 bases and J lost 1, with 8 bases in between. This CDR3 region has 13 residues. The CDR3 DNA sequence: TGCGCCAGCAGCGCGGGACAGAACACTGAAGCTTTCTTT. It specifies CASSAGQNTEAFF.

The gene calls are TRBV5-1 and TRBJ2-1; TRBD2 matches at 10 bases. Germline loops: CDR1 SGHRS, CDR2 YFSETQ. The CDR3 totals 15 residues. Trimming cost V 7 bases and J 0 bases; bases outside gene matches: 4. In DNA, the CDR3 is TGCGCCAGCTGGACTAGCGGAAGCTCCTACAATGAGCAGTTCTTC. This translates into CASWTSGSSYNEQFF. Full variable domain (remainder filled in from reference TRBV5-1 and TRBJ2-1): KAGVTQTPRYLIKTRGQQVTLSCSPISGHRSVSWYQQTPGQGLQFLFEYFSETQRNKGNFPGRFSGRQFSNSRSEMNVSTLELGDSALYLCASWTSGSSYNEQFFGPGTRLTVL.

This chain uses TRBV9 with TRBJ1-2, with D uncertain. The germline V gene has CDR1 SGDLS and CDR2 YYNGEE. The CDR3 covers 13 residues. Trimming cost V 3 bases and J 3 bases, with 9 bases left between them. CDR3 residues: CASSGSTDYGYTF. The CDR3 region has the DNA TGTGCCAGCAGCGGCTCGACGGACTATGGCTACACCTTC.

The chain has TRBV29-1 and TRBJ1-4; weak D call: TRBD1 (6 bases). V gave up 4 bases and J gave up 5 bases, with 17 bases separating them. CDR1 is SQVTM and CDR2 is ANQGSEA in the germline V gene. The CDR3 runs to 15 residues. CDR3 region: CSVALAGDTNEKLFF. The DNA of the CDR3 is TGCAGCGTTGCCTTAGCCGGGGACACCAATGAAAAACTGTTTTTT.

The gene calls are TRBV9 and TRBJ1-2, with 7 bases matching TRBD1. The V segment lost 2 bases and the J segment 6 bases; nucleotides outside the gene matches: 4. Germline CDR1 SGDLS, CDR2 YYNGEE. CDR3 size: 13 residues. Here the CDR3 reads CASSVRQGNGYTF. In DNA, the CDR3 is TGTGCCAGCAGCGTTCGACAGGGTAATGGCTACACCTTC.

V usage is TRBV6-1 and J usage is TRBJ2-3; 9 positions agree with TRBD2. CDR1 is MNHNS and CDR2 is SASEGT in the germline V gene. CDR3 length: 14 residues. The V segment lost 8 bases and the J segment 2 bases; nucleotides outside the gene matches: 5. CDR3 in DNA: TGTGCCAGCGCGCTAGCGGGGATCACAGATACGCAGTATTTT. This codes for CASALAGITDTQYF.

The rearrangement uses TRBV7-6 and TRBJ2-7; the D gene is possibly TRBD2 (6 bases). V lost 5 bases and J 0 bases, leaving 23 bases between the germline ends. The CDR3 contains 18 residues. Per the germline V gene, CDR1 is SGHVS and CDR2 is FNYEAQ. The CDR3 coding sequence is TGTGCCAGCAGCGATTCCAAAGCGGGTACCTTGTTCTCCTACGAGCAGTACTTC. Its translation: CASSDSKAGTLFSYEQYF.

The V call is TRBV27, the J call TRBJ2-1; either TRBD1 or TRBD2 may fit D (6 bases each). Trimming took 3 bases from V and 8 from J, leaving 14 bases between them. CDR1 is MNHEY, CDR2 SMNVEV, per germline (reference sequence). This CDR3 spans 14 amino acids. CDR3 DNA: TGTGCCAGCAGTTTTTACGTCGGGGGCGATGAGCAGTTCTTC. The encoded protein is CASSFYVGGDEQFF.

The chain couples TRBV23-1 to TRBJ2-7; 10 bases map to TRBD2. TRBV23-1 is marked as an open reading frame, function uncertain. The CDR3 totals 11 residues. DNA of the CDR3: TGCGGACTAGCGGGTAACTACGAGCAGTACTTC. As protein: CGLAGNYEQYF.

The V call is TRBV4-1, the J call TRBJ2-5; D unclear. Germline CDR1 MGHRA, CDR2 YSYEKL. The length of the CDR3 is 15 residues. The V end was cut by 1 base, the J end by 5 bases, with 14 bases between. The CDR3 DNA sequence: TGCGCCAGCAGCCAAGGCTCTGTGGGTGGCGAGACCCAGTACTTC. Translation: CASSQGSVGGETQYF.

This clone came up once. V is TRBV5-1 and J is TRBJ2-7; tentatively, D is TRBD1 (6 bases). The CDR3 covers 14 residues. CDR1 and CDR2 from the germline V gene are SGHRS and YFSETQ. Trimming took 2 bases from V and 0 from J, leaving 9 bases between them. CDR3: CASSLPGDSYEQYF. The DNA for the CDR3 is TGCGCCAGCAGCTTACCAGGGGACTCCTACGAGCAGTACTTC.